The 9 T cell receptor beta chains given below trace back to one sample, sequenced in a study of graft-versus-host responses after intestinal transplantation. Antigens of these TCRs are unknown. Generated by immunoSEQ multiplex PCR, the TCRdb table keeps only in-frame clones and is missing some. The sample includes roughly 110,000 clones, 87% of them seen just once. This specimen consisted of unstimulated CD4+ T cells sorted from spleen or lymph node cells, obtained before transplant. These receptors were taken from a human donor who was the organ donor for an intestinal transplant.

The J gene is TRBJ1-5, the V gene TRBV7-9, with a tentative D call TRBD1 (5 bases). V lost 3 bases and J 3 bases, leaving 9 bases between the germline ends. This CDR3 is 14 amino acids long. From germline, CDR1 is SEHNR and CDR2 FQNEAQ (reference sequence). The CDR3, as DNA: TGTGCCAGCAGCTTTGGGGACCTCAATCAGCCCCAGCATTTT. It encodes CASSFGDLNQPQHF.

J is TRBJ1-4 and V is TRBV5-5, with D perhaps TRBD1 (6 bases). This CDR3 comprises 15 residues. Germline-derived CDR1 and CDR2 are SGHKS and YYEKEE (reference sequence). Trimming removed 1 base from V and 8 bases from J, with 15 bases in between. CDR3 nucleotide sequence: TGTGCCAGCAGCTTGCGGGGGGCAACGGAAGAAAAACTGTTTTTT. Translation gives CASSLRGATEEKLFF.

The CDR3 is CATKEGGSNQPQHF. The CDR3 coding sequence is TGTGCCACCAAGGAAGGGGGTAGCAATCAGCCCCAGCATTTT. The V and J genes are TRBV6-1 and TRBJ1-5; D perhaps matches TRBD1 (6 bases). V lost 10 bases and J 0 bases, leaving 13 bases between the germline ends. This CDR3 has 14 amino acids. CDR1 and CDR2 from the germline V gene are MNHNS and SASEGT.

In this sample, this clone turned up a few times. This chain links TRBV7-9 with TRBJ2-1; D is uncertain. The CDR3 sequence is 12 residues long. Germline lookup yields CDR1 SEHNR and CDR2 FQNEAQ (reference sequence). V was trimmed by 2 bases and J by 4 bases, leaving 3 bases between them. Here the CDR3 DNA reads TGTGCCAGCAGCTTAAGTTACAATGAGCAGTTCTTC. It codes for CASSLSYNEQFF.

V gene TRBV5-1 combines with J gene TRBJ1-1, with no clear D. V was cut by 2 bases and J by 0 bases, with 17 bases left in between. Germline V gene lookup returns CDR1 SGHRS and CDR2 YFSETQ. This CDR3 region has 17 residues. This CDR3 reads CASSLSLRRTVNTEAFF. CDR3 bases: TGCGCCAGCAGCTTAAGCCTACGAAGGACGGTGAACACTGAAGCTTTCTTT.

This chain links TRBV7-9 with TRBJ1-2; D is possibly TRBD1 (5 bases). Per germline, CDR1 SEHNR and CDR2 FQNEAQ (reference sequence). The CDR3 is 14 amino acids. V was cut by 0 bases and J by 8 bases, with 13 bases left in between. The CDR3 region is CASSLAGTGRGYTF. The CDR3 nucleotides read TGTGCCAGCAGCTTAGCGGGGACCGGACGGGGCTACACCTTC.

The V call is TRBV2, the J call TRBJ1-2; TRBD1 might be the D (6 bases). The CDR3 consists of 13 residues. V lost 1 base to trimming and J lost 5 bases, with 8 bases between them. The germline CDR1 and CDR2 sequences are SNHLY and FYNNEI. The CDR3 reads CASSEGQVYGYTF. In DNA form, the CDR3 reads TGTGCCAGCAGTGAAGGACAGGTTTATGGCTACACCTTC.

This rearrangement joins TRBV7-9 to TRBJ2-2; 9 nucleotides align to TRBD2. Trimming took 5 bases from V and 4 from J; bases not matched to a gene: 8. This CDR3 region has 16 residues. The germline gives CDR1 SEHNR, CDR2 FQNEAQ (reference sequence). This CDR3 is CASSRQPAGGTGELFF. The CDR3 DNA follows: TGTGCCAGCAGCCGCCAGCCAGCGGGGGGCACCGGGGAGCTGTTTTTT.

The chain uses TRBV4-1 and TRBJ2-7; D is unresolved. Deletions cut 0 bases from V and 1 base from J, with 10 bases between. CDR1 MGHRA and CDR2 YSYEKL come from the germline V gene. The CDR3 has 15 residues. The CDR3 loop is CASSQESGRSYEQYF. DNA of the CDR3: TGCGCCAGCAGCCAAGAGTCGGGCAGGTCCTACGAGCAGTACTTC.